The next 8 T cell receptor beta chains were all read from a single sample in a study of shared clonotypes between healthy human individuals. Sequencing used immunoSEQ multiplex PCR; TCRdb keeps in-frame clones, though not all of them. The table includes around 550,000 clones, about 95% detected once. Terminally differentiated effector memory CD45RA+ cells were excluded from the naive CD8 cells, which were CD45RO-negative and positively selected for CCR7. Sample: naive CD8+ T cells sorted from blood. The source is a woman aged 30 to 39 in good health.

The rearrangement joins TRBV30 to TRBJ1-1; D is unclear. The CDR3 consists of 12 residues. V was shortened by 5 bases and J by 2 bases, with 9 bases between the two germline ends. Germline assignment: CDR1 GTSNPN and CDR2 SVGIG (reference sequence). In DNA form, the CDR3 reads TGTGCCTGGGTCCCAGGAAACACTGAAGCTTTCTTT. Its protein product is CAWVPGNTEAFF. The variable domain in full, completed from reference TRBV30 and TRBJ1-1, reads SQTIHQWPATLVQPVGSPLSLECTVEGTSNPNLYWYRQAAGRGLQLLFYSVGIGQISSEVPQNLSASRPQDRQFILSSKKLLLSDSGFYLCAWVPGNTEAFFGQGTRLTVV.

In DNA form, the CDR3 reads TGTGCCAGCAGCCCTCTGGGTGGTAGCGTACAAGAGACCCAGTACTTC. This gives the protein CASSPLGGSVQETQYF. The genes are TRBV7-9 and TRBJ2-5, with D possibly TRBD2 on 5 matching bases. Trimming pared 5 bases from V and 2 bases from J, leaving 18 bases between. The CDR3 extends over 16 amino acids. Germline CDR1 and CDR2: SEHNR and FQNEAQ (reference sequence).

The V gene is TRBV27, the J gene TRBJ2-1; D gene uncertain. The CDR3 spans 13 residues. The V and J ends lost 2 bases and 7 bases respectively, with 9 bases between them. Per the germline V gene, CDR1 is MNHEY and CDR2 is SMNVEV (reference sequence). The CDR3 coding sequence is TGTGCCAGCAGTTTACAGACGTCGAATGAGCAGTTCTTC. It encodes CASSLQTSNEQFF.

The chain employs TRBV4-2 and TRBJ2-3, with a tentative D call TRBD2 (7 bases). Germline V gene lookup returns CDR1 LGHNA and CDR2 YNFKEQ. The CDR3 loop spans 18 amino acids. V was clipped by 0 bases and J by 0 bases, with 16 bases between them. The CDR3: CASSQERGGSGSTDTQYF. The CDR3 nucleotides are TGTGCCAGCAGCCAAGAGAGGGGGGGAAGCGGGAGCACAGATACGCAGTATTTT.

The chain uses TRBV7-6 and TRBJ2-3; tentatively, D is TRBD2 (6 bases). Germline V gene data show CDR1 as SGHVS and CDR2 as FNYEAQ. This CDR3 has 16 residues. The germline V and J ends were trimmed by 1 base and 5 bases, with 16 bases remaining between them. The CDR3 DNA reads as TGTGCCAGCAGCTTAGTAATTGGAGGGAGGTTAGATACGCAGTATTTT. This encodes CASSLVIGGRLDTQYF.

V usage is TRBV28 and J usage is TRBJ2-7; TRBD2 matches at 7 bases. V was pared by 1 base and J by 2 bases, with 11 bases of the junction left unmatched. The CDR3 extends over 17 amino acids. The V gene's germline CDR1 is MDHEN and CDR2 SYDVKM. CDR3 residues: CASSLSSGLGTTYEQYF. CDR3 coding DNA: TGTGCCAGCAGTTTATCGTCCGGACTAGGGACTACCTACGAGCAGTACTTC. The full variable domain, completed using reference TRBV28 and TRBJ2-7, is DVKVTQSSRYLVKRTGEKVFLECVQDMDHENMFWYRQDPGLGLRLIYFSYDVKMKEKGDIPEGYSVSREKKERFSLILESASTNQTSMYLCASSLSSGLGTTYEQYFGPGTRLTVT.

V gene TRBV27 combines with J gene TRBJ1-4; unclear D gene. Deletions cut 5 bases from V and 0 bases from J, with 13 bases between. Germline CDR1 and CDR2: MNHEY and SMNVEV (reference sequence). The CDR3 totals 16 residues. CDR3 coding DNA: TGTGCCAGCAGTCCCCACGTGGGGTCAACTAATGAAAAACTGTTTTTT. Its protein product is CASSPHVGSTNEKLFF.

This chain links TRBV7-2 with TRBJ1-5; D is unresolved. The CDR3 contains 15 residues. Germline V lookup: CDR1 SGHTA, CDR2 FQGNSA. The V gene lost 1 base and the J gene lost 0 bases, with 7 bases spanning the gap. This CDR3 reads CASSLDLHSNQPQHF. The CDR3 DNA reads TGTGCCAGCAGCTTAGATCTACATAGCAATCAGCCCCAGCATTTT. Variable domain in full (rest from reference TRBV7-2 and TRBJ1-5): GAGVSQSPSNKVTEKGKDVELRCDPISGHTALYWYRQSLGQGLEFLIYFQGNSAPDKSGLPSDRFSAERTGGSVSTLTIQRTQQEDSAVYLCASSLDLHSNQPQHFGDGTRLSIL.